This TCR beta chain was sequenced in a study of T cell responses to AZD1222 COVID-19 vaccine. Germline CDR1 reads LNHDA; CDR2 reads SQIVND (reference sequence). CDR3 size: 15 residues. V dropped 3 bases and J dropped 2; count of bases not matched to a gene: 5. Method: immunoSEQ multiplex PCR; TCRdb's copy keeps in-frame clones and lacks some. The table lists 100,000 to 150,000 clones, 85% to 90% of them singletons. Findings and limits, study-wide: CD4 TCRs linked to vaccination spanned spike, dominating at 160-218 and 743-854. Spike-specific TCRs gained breadth and depth after people received two AZD1222 doses. Reportedly, close to half of spike-specific TCRs are directed against unmutated variant regions. Mostly white British, mostly female donors; authors suggested clonal diversity may be underestimated.

For this clone: The antigen is unknown.

This sequence was found in an adult in good health. The sample was peripheral blood, taken on day 0 of MenACWY control vaccination. The V gene is TRBV19, the J gene TRBJ2-7; TRBD1 aligns across 9 bases. CDR3 bases: TGTGCCAGTAGTATCGTCGGGACAGGGACCTACGAGCAGTACTTC. Amino acid sequence: CASSIVGTGTYEQYF.